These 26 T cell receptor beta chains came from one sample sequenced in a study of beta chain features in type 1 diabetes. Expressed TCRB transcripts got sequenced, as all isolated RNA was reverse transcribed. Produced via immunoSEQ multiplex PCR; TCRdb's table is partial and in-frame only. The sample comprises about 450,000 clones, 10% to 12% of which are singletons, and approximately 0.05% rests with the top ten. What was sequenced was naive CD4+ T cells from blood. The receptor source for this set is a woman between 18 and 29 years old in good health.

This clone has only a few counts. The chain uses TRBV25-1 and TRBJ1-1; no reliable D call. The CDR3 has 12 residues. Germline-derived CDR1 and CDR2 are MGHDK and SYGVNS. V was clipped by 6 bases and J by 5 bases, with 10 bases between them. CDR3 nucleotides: TGTGCCAGCAGCCGCGGTTGGACTGAAGCTTTCTTT. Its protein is CASSRGWTEAFF.

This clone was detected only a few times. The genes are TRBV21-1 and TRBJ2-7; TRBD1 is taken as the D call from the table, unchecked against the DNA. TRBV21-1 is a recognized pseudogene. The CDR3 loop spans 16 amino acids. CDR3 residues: CASSTPGQGPNYEQYF. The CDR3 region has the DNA TGTGCCAGCAGCACACCGGGACAGGGACCCAACTACGAGCAGTACTTC.

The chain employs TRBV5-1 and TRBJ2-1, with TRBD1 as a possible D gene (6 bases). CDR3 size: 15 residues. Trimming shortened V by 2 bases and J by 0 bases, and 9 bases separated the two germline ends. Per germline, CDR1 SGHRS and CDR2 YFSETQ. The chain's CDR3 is CASSFKGVSYNEQFF. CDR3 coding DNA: TGCGCCAGCAGCTTTAAGGGGGTCTCCTACAATGAGCAGTTCTTC.

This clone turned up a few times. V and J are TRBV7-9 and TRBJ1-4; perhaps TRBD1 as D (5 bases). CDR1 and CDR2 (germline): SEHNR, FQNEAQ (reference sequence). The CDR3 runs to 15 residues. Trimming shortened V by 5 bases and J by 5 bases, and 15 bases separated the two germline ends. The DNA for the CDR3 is TGTGCCAGCAGCCCCGGGGTACGGGGGAATGAAAAACTGTTTTTT. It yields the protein CASSPGVRGNEKLFF.

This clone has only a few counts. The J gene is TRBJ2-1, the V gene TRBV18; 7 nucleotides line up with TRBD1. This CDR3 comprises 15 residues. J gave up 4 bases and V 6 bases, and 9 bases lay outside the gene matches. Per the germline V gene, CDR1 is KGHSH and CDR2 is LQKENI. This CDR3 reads CASSLRGQVYNEQFF. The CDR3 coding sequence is TGTGCCAGCTCCTTACGCGGACAGGTATACAATGAGCAGTTCTTC.

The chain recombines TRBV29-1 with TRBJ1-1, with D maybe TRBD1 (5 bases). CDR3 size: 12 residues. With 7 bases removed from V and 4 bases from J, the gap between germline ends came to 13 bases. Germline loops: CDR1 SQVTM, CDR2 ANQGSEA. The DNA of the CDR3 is TGCAGCGGGGCTACCCAGGGCACTGAAGCTTTCTTT. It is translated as CSGATQGTEAFF.

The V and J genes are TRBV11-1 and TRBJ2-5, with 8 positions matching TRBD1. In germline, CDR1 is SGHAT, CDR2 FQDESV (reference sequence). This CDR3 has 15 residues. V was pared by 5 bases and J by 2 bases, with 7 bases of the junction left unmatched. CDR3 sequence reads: CASSRRDRRQETQYF. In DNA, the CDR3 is TGTGCCAGCAGCCGCCGGGACAGGAGGCAAGAGACCCAGTACTTC.

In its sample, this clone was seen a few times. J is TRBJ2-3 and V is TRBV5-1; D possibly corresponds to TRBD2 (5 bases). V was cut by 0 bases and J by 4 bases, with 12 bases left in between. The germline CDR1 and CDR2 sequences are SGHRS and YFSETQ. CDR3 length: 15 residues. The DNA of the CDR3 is TGCGCCAGCAGCTTGGTACTAGGAGCGGCAGATACGCAGTATTTT. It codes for CASSLVLGAADTQYF.

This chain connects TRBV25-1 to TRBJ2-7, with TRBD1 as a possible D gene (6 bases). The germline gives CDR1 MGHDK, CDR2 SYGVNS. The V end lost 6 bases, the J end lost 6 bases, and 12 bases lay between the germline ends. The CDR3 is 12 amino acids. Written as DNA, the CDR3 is TGTGCCAGCAGCAGAAACAGGGCCGAGCAGTACTTC. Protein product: CASSRNRAEQYF.

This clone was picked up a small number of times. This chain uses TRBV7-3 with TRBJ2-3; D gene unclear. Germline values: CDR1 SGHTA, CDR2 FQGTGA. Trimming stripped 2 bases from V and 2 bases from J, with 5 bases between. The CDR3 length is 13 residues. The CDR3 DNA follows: TGTGCCAGCAGCTTAGCCTTCACAGATACGCAGTATTTT. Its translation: CASSLAFTDTQYF.

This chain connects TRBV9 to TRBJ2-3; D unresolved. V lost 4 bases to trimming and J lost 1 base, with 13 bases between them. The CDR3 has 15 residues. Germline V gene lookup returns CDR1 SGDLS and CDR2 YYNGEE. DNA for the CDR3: TGTGCCAGCAGCCTAACTGGGGATCGCACAGATACGCAGTATTTT. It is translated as CASSLTGDRTDTQYF.

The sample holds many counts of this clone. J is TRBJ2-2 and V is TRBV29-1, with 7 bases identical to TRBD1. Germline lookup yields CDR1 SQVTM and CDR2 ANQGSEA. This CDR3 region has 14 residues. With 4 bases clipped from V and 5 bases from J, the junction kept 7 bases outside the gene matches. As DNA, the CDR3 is TGCAGCGTTGGGGACAGAGCATGGACCGGGGAGCTGTTTTTT. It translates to CSVGDRAWTGELFF.

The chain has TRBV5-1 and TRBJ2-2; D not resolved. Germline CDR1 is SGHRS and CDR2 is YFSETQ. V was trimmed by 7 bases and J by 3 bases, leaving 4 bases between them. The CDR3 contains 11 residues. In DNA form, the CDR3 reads TGCGCCAGCGGGGACACCGGGGAGCTGTTTTTT. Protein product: CASGDTGELFF. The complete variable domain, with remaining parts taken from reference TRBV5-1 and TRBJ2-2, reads KAGVTQTPRYLIKTRGQQVTLSCSPISGHRSVSWYQQTPGQGLQFLFEYFSETQRNKGNFPGRFSGRQFSNSRSEMNVSTLELGDSALYLCASGDTGELFFGEGSRLTVL.

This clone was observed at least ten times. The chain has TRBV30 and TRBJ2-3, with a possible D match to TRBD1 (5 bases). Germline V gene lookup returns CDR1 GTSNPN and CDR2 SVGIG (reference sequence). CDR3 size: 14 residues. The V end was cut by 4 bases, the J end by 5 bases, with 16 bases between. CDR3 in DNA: TGTGCCTGGAAGGTGAAGGGGCCGAGAGATACGCAGTATTTT. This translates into CAWKVKGPRDTQYF.

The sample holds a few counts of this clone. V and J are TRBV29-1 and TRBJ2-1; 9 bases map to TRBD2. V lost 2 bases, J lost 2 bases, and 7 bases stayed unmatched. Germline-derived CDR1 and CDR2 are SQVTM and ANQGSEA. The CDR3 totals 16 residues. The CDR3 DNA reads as TGCAGCGTTGAAATTAGCGGGAGAAGTACCTACAATGAGCAGTTCTTC. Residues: CSVEISGRSTYNEQFF.

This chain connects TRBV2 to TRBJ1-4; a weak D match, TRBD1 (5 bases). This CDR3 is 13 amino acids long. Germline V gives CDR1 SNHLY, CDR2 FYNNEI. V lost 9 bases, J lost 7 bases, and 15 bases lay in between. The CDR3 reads CARRTRGGEKLFF. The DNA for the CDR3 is TGTGCCAGAAGGACACGAGGCGGTGAAAAACTGTTTTTT.

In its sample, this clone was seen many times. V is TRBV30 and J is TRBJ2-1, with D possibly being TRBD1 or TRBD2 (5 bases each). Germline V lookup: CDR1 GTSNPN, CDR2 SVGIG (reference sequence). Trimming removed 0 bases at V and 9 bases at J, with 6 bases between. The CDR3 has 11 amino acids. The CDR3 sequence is CAWSVGVEQFF. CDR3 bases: TGTGCCTGGAGTGTGGGGGTTGAGCAGTTCTTC.

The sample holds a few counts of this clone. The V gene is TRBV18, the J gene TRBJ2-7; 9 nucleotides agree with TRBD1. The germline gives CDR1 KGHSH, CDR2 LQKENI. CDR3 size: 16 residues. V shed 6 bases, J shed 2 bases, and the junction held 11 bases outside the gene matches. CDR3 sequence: CASSLAAGTGTYEQYF. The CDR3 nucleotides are TGTGCCAGCTCGCTTGCTGCCGGGACAGGGACCTACGAGCAGTACTTC.

The CDR3 loop reads CASSLVYGAFTEAFF. The DNA for the CDR3 is TGTGCCAGCAGCTTAGTTTATGGGGCATTCACTGAAGCTTTCTTT. The rearrangement joins TRBV7-8 to TRBJ1-1, with D perhaps TRBD1 (5 bases). This CDR3 contains 15 residues. V shed 1 base and J shed 4 bases, with 13 bases lying between them. Germline V gives CDR1 SGHVS, CDR2 FQNEAQ.

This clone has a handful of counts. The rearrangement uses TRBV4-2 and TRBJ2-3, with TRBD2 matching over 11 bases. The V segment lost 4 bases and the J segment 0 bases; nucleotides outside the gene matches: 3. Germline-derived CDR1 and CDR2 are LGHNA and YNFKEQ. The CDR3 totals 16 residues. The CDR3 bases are TGTGCCAGCAGCCCTCGACTAGCGGGAAGCACAGATACGCAGTATTTT. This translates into CASSPRLAGSTDTQYF.

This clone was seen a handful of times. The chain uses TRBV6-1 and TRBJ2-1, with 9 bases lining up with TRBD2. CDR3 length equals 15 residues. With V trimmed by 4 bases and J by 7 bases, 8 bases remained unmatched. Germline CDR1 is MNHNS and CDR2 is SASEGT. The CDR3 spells CASSGSGSLGNEQFF. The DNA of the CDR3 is TGTGCCAGCAGTGGTAGCGGGAGCCTGGGGAATGAGCAGTTCTTC.

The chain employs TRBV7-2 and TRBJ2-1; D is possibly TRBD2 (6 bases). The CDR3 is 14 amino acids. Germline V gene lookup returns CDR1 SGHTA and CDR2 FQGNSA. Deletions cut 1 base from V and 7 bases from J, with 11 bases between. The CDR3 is CASSLVFGGNEQFF. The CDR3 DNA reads TGTGCCAGCAGCTTAGTTTTTGGGGGGAATGAGCAGTTCTTC. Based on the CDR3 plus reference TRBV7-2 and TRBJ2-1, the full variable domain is GAGVSQSPSNKVTEKGKDVELRCDPISGHTALYWYRQSLGQGLEFLIYFQGNSAPDKSGLPSDRFSAERTGGSVSTLTIQRTQQEDSAVYLCASSLVFGGNEQFFGPGTRLTVL.

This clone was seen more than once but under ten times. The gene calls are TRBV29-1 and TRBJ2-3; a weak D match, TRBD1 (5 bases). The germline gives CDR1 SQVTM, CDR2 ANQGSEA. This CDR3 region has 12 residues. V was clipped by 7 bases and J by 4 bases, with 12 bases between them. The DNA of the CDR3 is TGCAGCGGCCGACAGTCAGCAGATACGCAGTATTTT. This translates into CSGRQSADTQYF.

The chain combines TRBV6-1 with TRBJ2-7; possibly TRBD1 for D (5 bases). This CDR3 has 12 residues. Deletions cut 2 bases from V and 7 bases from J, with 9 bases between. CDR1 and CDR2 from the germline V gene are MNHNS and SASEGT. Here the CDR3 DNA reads TGTGCCAGCAGTGAACAGGGCCGTGAGCAGTACTTC. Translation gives CASSEQGREQYF.

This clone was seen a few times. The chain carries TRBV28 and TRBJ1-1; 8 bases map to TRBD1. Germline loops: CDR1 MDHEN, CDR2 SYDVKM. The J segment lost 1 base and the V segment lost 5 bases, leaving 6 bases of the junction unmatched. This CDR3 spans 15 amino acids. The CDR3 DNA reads TGTGCCAGCAGTCCGACAGGGGACGGGAACACTGAAGCTTTCTTT. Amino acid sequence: CASSPTGDGNTEAFF.

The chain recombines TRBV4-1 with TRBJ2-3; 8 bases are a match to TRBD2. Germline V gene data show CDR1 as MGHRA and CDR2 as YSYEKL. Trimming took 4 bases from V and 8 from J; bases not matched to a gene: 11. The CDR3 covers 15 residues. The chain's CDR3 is CASSPPGLAPATQYF. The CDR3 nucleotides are TGCGCCAGCAGCCCCCCTGGACTAGCCCCTGCTACGCAGTATTTT.